The rows below give T cell receptor beta chains drawn from one sample of a study of post-analysis software for immune sequencing data. In TCRdb, the PCR reads were re-called with MiXCR into one record per CDR3 protein. The data hold roughly 170,000 distinct CDR3 sequences, with about 32% observed a single time. The source material was blood. These receptor sequences come from a girl aged 5-17 years with multiple sclerosis. The CDR3 runs from the conserved cysteine through the conserved F or W. The D gene is left open where the match is weak. Expanded clones are given a class, and other clones once, few, many or no size at all.

size: few; V: TRBV12-3/TRBV12-4; D: TRBD1; J: TRBJ2-3; CDR3: CASSLLARGREDTQYF
size: many; V: TRBV5-6; D: TRBD2; J: TRBJ2-5; CDR3: CASSTGLAIGETQYF
size: many; V: TRBV20-1; D: TRBD2; J: TRBJ2-1; CDR3: CSASARGSGYNEQFF
size: few; V: TRBV11-2; D: .; J: TRBJ2-7; CDR3: CASSLESGIPYEQYF
size: once; V: TRBV10-1; D: .; J: TRBJ1-6; CDR3: CANGETGSSLHF
size: many; V: TRBV7-9; D: .; J: TRBJ2-3; CDR3: CASSFRGTDTQYF
size: few; V: TRBV6-6; D: TRBD1; J: TRBJ2-5; CDR3: CASRPPGTGGETQYF
size: many; V: TRBV15; D: .; J: TRBJ2-4; CDR3: CATSRDTGTKNIQYF
size: few; V: TRBV19; D: .; J: TRBJ1-1; CDR3: CASSDSYTEAFF
size: many; V: TRBV7-8; D: .; J: TRBJ1-2; CDR3: CASSPFGGGNYGYTF
size: .; V: TRBV27; D: TRBD2; J: TRBJ2-3; CDR3: CASSTTSGLSADTQYF
size: .; V: TRBV27; D: .; J: TRBJ2-5; CDR3: CASNPDRGLSKETQYF
size: .; V: TRBV3-1; D: TRBD2; J: TRBJ2-1; CDR3: CASSHTFSGSDNEQFF
size: .; V: TRBV5-5; D: TRBD1; J: TRBJ1-1; CDR3: CASSAAPGQGSTEAFF
size: many; V: TRBV12-3/TRBV12-4; D: .; J: TRBJ2-5; CDR3: CASSPYGGHLRTQYF